Listed here are 28 T cell receptor beta chains from one sample, sequenced in a study of blood T cell repertoires in COVID-19. Clones were sequenced by immunoSEQ multiplex PCR, and TCRdb holds only the in-frame ones, with some missing. This table holds about 66,000 clones, about 86% found once. The source material was peripheral blood. The receptors originated from a man aged 50 or older with active COVID-19.

This rearrangement joins TRBV4-1 to TRBJ2-3; 11 positions agree with TRBD2. Trimming took 3 bases from V and 4 from J; bases not matched to a gene: 6. The CDR3 contains 16 residues. The V gene's germline CDR1 is MGHRA and CDR2 YSYEKL. The CDR3 DNA is TGCGCCAGCAGCCAGACTCTAGCGGGAGGATCAGATACGCAGTATTTT. Protein sequence: CASSQTLAGGSDTQYF.

The rearrangement uses TRBV3-1 (or the pseudogene TRBV3-2) and TRBJ1-6, with TRBD1 identical over 9 bases. CDR1 and CDR2 from the germline V gene are LGHDT and YNNKEL (reference sequence). The CDR3 sequence is 15 residues long. Trimming removed 6 bases from V and 1 base from J; junction bases left unmatched: 1. The CDR3 nucleotides read TGTGCCAGCAGGGACAGGGGTTCCTATAATTCACCCCTCCACTTT. Translation gives CASRDRGSYNSPLHF.

The chain combines TRBV19 with TRBJ1-1, with TRBD1 as a possible D gene (6 bases). V lost 7 bases, J lost 6 bases, and 18 bases lay in between. Per germline, CDR1 LNHDA and CDR2 SQIVND (reference sequence). The CDR3 contains 14 residues. CDR3 DNA: TGTGCCAGTATCTTCACAGGGAAGGGAGCTGAAGCTTTCTTT. Translating gives CASIFTGKGAEAFF.

CDR3 residues: CASSRGRGQYGYTF. DNA for the CDR3: TGTGCCAGCAGCCGGGGGCGGGGGCAGTATGGCTACACCTTC. The chain joins TRBV5-8 to TRBJ1-2; possible D gene TRBD1, 6 bases. This CDR3 comprises 14 residues. Trimming stripped 4 bases from V and 5 bases from J, with 15 bases between. CDR1 and CDR2 (germline): SGHTS, YDEGEE.

The chain recombines TRBV11-3 with TRBJ2-1; 10 nucleotides line up with TRBD1. The J segment lost 7 bases and the V segment lost 5 bases, leaving 5 bases of the junction unmatched. The CDR3 is made up of 14 amino acids. Germline CDR1 SGHNT, CDR2 YENEEA. This CDR3 is CASSTRTGGNEQFF. The CDR3 nucleotides are TGTGCCAGCAGCACGCGGACAGGGGGAAATGAGCAGTTCTTC.

V and J are TRBV18 and TRBJ1-4, with D perhaps matching TRBD1 (6 bases). V was cut by 5 bases and J by 0 bases, with 13 bases left in between. Germline assignment: CDR1 KGHSH and CDR2 LQKENI. This CDR3 has 16 amino acids. The CDR3 bases are TGTGCCAGCTCATTCAGGGGAGTCGCAACTAATGAAAAACTGTTTTTT. Protein product: CASSFRGVATNEKLFF.

CDR3 in amino acids: CAIGHPNTEAFF. The CDR3 coding sequence is TGTGCCATAGGACATCCGAACACTGAAGCTTTCTTT. The chain couples TRBV6-5 to TRBJ1-1; tentative D call: TRBD1 (5 bases). Looked up from germline, CDR1 is MNHEY and CDR2 is SVGAGI. The CDR3 is 12 residues long. The V end lost 10 bases, the J end lost 1 base, and 10 bases lay between the germline ends.

The chain links TRBV15 to TRBJ2-1; 8 bases map to TRBD2. Germline V gene data show CDR1 as LNHNV and CDR2 as YYDKDF (reference sequence). The CDR3 is 15 residues long. The V and J ends lost 0 bases and 6 bases, in that order; junction bases with no gene match: 4. The CDR3 here is CATSRDRLAGNEQFF. CDR3 coding DNA: TGTGCCACCAGCAGAGATCGGCTAGCGGGCAATGAGCAGTTCTTC. Looking up the rest from reference TRBV15 and TRBJ2-1 gives the full variable domain: DAMVIQNPRYQVTQFGKPVTLSCSQTLNHNVMYWYQQKSSQAPKLLFHYYDKDFNNEADTPDNFQSRRPNTSFCFLDIRSPGLGDTAMYLCATSRDRLAGNEQFFGPGTRLTVL.

The rearrangement uses TRBV9 and TRBJ1-4, with a weak D call TRBD1 (5 bases). Germline V lookup: CDR1 SGDLS, CDR2 YYNGEE. V was shortened by 0 bases and J by 5 bases, with 14 bases between the two germline ends. This CDR3 is built from 16 residues. CDR3 in DNA: TGTGCCAGCAGCGTAGGACCGGGGGACGGGAATGAAAAACTGTTTTTT. Translating gives CASSVGPGDGNEKLFF.

This chain links TRBV13 with TRBJ2-7; 7 bases match TRBD2. The CDR3 spans 15 residues. J was trimmed by 0 bases and V by 5 bases; bases with no gene match: 7. CDR1 is PRHDT, CDR2 FYEKMQ, per germline (reference sequence). In DNA, the CDR3 is TGTGCCAGCAGCCGCGGGGGAACCAACTCCTACGAGCAGTACTTC. Its protein is CASSRGGTNSYEQYF.

V is TRBV7-9 and J is TRBJ2-1; D gene unclear. V was pared by 7 bases and J by 6 bases, with 22 bases between. The V gene's germline CDR1 is SEHNR and CDR2 FQNEAQ (reference sequence). The CDR3 covers 16 residues. The CDR3 here is CASTHLIKTSFNEQFF. DNA of the CDR3: TGTGCCAGCACCCACCTAATTAAAACGTCATTCAATGAGCAGTTCTTC.

The count of this clone is one. Different DNA sequences within this sample yield the same CDR3. This chain links TRBV9 with TRBJ2-5, with 14 bases matching TRBD2. V trimming: 4 bases; J trimming: 3 bases; junction bases outside the gene matches: 2. Germline assignment: CDR1 SGDLS and CDR2 YYNGEE. The CDR3 covers 15 residues. The DNA of the CDR3 is TGTGCCAGCAGCCTGGGACTAGCGGGAGAAGAGACCCAGTACTTC. It yields the protein CASSLGLAGEETQYF.

This chain connects TRBV5-6 to TRBJ1-2, with 12 positions matching TRBD1. The V gene's germline CDR1 is SGHDT and CDR2 YYEEEE. There are 17 residues in the CDR3. Trimming at V came to 5 bases and at J to 4 bases, leaving 12 bases not matched to a gene. The CDR3 nucleotides are TGTGCCAGCAGACCCGCGGCTGGGACAGGGGGCTTCTATGGCTACACCTTC. Translating it yields CASRPAAGTGGFYGYTF.

Here the CDR3 DNA reads TGCGCCAGCAGCTTAACAGGCTCCTACAATGAGCAGTTCTTC. Encoded protein: CASSLTGSYNEQFF. This chain joins TRBV5-1 and TRBJ2-1, with D maybe TRBD1 (5 bases). The germline V and J ends were trimmed by 2 bases and 0 bases, with 6 bases remaining between them. Germline V gene data show CDR1 as SGHRS and CDR2 as YFSETQ. There are 14 residues in the CDR3.

The chain couples TRBV18 to TRBJ2-5, with 8 bases identical to TRBD2. Germline-derived CDR1 and CDR2 are KGHSH and LQKENI. The CDR3 covers 16 residues. V lost 4 bases, J lost 3 bases, and 10 bases stayed unmatched. CDR3 nucleotide sequence: TGTGCCAGCTCACGTTCACCTGCGGGAGGAAAAGAGACCCAGTACTTC. Protein: CASSRSPAGGKETQYF.

For the CDR3, the DNA is TGTGCCAGCAGCAACGGGACAGGGTTACGAAGCAATCAGCCCCAGCATTTT. Amino acids: CASSNGTGLRSNQPQHF. The chain recombines TRBV21-1 with TRBJ1-5; TRBD1, the table's D call, lacks a check against the DNA. TRBV21-1 has pseudogene status. This CDR3 comprises 17 residues.

The V gene is TRBV6-1, the J gene TRBJ2-5, with 8 bases that match TRBD2. Germline CDR1 is MNHNS and CDR2 is SASEGT. CDR3 size: 17 residues. The V and J ends lost 2 bases and 5 bases, in that order; junction bases with no gene match: 13. CDR3 amino acids: CASSEIMGGGILETQYF. The CDR3 DNA reads as TGTGCCAGCAGTGAAATCATGGGCGGGGGGATTCTCGAGACCCAGTACTTC.

The chain uses TRBV7-9 and TRBJ1-1, with 7 nucleotides matching TRBD1. The junction had 5 bases not matched to a gene; V was cut back by 3 bases and J by 4 bases. Germline V CDR1 and CDR2: SEHNR, FQNEAQ (reference sequence). This CDR3 has 14 residues. As DNA, the CDR3 is TGTGCCAGCAGCTTGGCTACAGGGGCCACTGAAGCTTTCTTT. Encoded protein: CASSLATGATEAFF.

The chain uses TRBV7-8 and TRBJ1-5; the match to TRBD1 covers 11 bases. Germline V lookup: CDR1 SGHVS, CDR2 FQNEAQ. The CDR3 spans 15 residues. Trimming cost V 4 bases and J 7 bases; bases outside gene matches: 6. CDR3 region: CASSSGTGGLQPQHF. CDR3 coding DNA: TGTGCCAGCAGCTCCGGGACAGGGGGACTCCAGCCCCAGCATTTT.

CDR3 in amino acids: CASSYGREQFF. The CDR3 DNA is TGTGCCAGCAGTTACGGCCGTGAGCAGTTCTTC. The rearrangement uses TRBV6-5 and TRBJ2-1; D unclear. Germline values: CDR1 MNHEY, CDR2 SVGAGI. The CDR3 consists of 11 residues. The V and J ends lost 2 bases and 9 bases respectively, with 5 bases between them.

This CDR3 is CASSYWRGGYNEQFF. The CDR3 bases are TGTGCCAGCAGTTACTGGCGGGGGGGGTACAATGAGCAGTTCTTC. The chain couples TRBV6-5 to TRBJ2-1; TRBD2 agrees at 9 bases. The CDR3 consists of 15 residues. Germline assignment: CDR1 MNHEY and CDR2 SVGAGI. J was trimmed by 4 bases and V by 1 base; bases with no gene match: 2.

The chain has TRBV10-3 and TRBJ2-1, with TRBD2 matching 9 bases. The CDR3 spans 15 residues. Germline trimming cut 5 bases from V and 7 bases from J; bases unmatched to any gene: 9. From germline, CDR1 is ENHRY and CDR2 SYGVKD. In nucleotides, the CDR3 is TGTGCCATCAGTCCCGGGACTAGCTCTCGGAATGAGCAGTTCTTC. It specifies CAISPGTSSRNEQFF.

This clone was detected once. V and J are TRBV2 and TRBJ2-4; possibly TRBD2 for D (5 bases). The CDR3 contains 24 residues. Germline V CDR1 and CDR2: SNHLY, FYNNEI. Trimming left V 2 bases short and J 4 bases short, with 39 bases between. For the CDR3, the DNA is TGTGCCAGCAGTGAAATCCCCCGAAAGGTGGATCGGGGTGGGGTCAGGTGGGGTAAAAACATTCAGTACTTC. It translates to CASSEIPRKVDRGGVRWGKNIQYF.

The chain uses TRBV5-6 and TRBJ1-6, with no clear D. Germline V gene data show CDR1 as SGHDT and CDR2 as YYEEEE. V was cut by 3 bases and J by 0 bases, with 10 bases left in between. The CDR3 has 16 residues. CDR3 amino acids: CASSYYPSSYNSPLHF. CDR3 nucleotide sequence: TGTGCCAGCAGCTACTACCCCAGCTCCTATAATTCACCCCTCCACTTT. Full variable domain (outside the CDR3, taken from reference TRBV5-6 and TRBJ1-6): DAGVTQSPTHLIKTRGQQVTLRCSPKSGHDTVSWYQQALGQGPQFIFQYYEEEERQRGNFPDRFSGHQFPNYSSELNVNALLLGDSALYLCASSYYPSSYNSPLHFGNGTRLTVT.

The gene calls are TRBV2 and TRBJ2-3, with 9 bases lining up with TRBD2. With 6 bases clipped from V and 4 bases from J, the junction kept 5 bases outside the gene matches. The CDR3 is 14 residues long. The germline gives CDR1 SNHLY, CDR2 FYNNEI. The CDR3 region has the DNA TGTGCCAGCAGGGCGGGGGGGCAGCCAGATACGCAGTATTTT. Residues: CASRAGGQPDTQYF. The full variable domain, in which reference TRBV2 and TRBJ2-3 provide the parts outside the CDR3, is EPEVTQTPSHQVTQMGQEVILRCVPISNHLYFYWYRQILGQKVEFLVSFYNNEISEKSEIFDDQFSVERPDGSNFTLKIRSTKLEDSAMYFCASRAGGQPDTQYFGPGTRLTVL.

Notes on this clone: Lacking the conserved final phenylalanine or tryptophan, this CDR3 likely reflects a read error. Because the CDR3's place on the DNA is in doubt, the DNA is left out and the CDR3 is given as listed by TCRdb. V gene TRBV3-1 (or the pseudogene TRBV3-2) combines with J gene TRBJ2-4; the table's D call TRBD2 went unverified against the DNA. Germline loops: CDR1 LGHDT, CDR2 YNNKEL (reference sequence). The CDR3 has 13 residues if both end residues are counted. CDR3 region: CASSQDRGRAQVL.

The chain links TRBV6-1 to TRBJ1-6; D gene uncertain. CDR3 length: 15 residues. The germline V gene has CDR1 MNHNS and CDR2 SASEGT. Trimming left V 3 bases short and J 7 bases short, with 13 bases between. Here the CDR3 DNA reads TGTGCCAGCAGTGATGAGGAGGCGACAAATTCACCCCTCCACTTT. Translation gives CASSDEEATNSPLHF.

The rearrangement links TRBV7-7 to TRBJ2-5, with D perhaps TRBD1 (9 bases). Germline V gene sequence: CDR1 SSHAT, CDR2 FNYEAQ (reference sequence). The CDR3 consists of 17 residues. Trimming stripped 6 bases from V and 2 bases from J, with 22 bases between. The CDR3, as DNA: TGTGCCAGCAGTACCCGGGGGGGACAGGGAGGGCAAGAGACCCAGTACTTC. Translated: CASSTRGGQGGQETQYF.